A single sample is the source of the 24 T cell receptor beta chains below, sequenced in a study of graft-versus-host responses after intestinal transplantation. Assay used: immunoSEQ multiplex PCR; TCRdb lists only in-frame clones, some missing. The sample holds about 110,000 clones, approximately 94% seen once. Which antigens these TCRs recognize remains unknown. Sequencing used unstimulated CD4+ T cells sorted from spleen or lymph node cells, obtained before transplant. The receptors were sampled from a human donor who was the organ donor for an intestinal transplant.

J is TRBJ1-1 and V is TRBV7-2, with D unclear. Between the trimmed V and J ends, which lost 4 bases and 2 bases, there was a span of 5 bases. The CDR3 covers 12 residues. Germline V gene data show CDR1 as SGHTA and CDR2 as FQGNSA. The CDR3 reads CASSSINTEAFF. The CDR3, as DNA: TGTGCCAGCAGCTCAATTAACACTGAAGCTTTCTTT.

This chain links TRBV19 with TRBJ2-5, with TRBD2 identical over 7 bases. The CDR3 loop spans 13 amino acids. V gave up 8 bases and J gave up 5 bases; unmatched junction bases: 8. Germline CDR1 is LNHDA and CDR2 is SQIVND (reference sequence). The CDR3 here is CASATPGGETQYF. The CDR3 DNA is TGTGCCAGTGCTACGCCGGGAGGCGAGACCCAGTACTTC.

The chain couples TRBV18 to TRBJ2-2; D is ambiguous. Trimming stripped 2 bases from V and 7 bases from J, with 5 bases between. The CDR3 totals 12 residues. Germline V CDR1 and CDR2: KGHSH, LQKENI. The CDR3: CASSPVYGELFF. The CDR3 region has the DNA TGTGCCAGCTCACCAGTCTACGGGGAGCTGTTTTTT.

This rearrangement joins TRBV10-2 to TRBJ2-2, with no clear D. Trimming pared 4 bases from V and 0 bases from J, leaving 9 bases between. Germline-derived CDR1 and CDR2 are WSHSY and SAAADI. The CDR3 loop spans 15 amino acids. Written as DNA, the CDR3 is TGCGCCAGCAGTGTAACTCCCCCGAACACCGGGGAGCTGTTTTTT. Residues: CASSVTPPNTGELFF.

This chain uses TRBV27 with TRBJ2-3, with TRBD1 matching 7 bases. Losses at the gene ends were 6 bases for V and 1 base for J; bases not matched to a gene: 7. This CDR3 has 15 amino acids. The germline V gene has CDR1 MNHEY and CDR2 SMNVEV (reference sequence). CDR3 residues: CASRNAGQGTDTQYF. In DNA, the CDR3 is TGTGCCAGCAGGAACGCCGGACAGGGCACAGATACGCAGTATTTT.

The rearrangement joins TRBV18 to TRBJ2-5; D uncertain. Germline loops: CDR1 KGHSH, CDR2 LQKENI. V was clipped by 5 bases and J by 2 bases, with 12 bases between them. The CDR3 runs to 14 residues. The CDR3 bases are TGTGCCAGCTCATTCCCAGGAAAACAAGAGACCCAGTACTTC. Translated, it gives CASSFPGKQETQYF. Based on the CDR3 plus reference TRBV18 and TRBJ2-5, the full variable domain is NAGVMQNPRHLVRRRGQEARLRCSPMKGHSHVYWYRQLPEEGLKFMVYLQKENIIDESGMPKERFSAEFPKEGPSILRIQQVVRGDSAAYFCASSFPGKQETQYFGPGTRLLVL.

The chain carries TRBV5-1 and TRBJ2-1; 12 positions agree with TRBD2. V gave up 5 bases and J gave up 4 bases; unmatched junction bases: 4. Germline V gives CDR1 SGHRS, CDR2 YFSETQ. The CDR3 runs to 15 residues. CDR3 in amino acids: CASSPGLAGYNEQFF. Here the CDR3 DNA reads TGCGCCAGCAGTCCCGGACTAGCGGGGTACAATGAGCAGTTCTTC.

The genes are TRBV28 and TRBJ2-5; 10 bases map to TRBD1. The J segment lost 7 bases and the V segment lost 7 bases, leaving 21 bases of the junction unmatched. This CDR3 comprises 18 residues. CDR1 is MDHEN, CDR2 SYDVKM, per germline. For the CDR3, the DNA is TGTGCCAGCACCAGACAGGGGGCGCCTTGGGGTGCAGGAGTGACCCAGTACTTC. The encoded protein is CASTRQGAPWGAGVTQYF.

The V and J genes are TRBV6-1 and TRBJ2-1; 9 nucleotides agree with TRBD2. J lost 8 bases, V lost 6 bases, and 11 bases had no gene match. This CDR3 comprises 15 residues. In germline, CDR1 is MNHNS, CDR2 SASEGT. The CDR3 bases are TGTGCCAGCAGCCCCCCAGGACTAGCGCGCGATGAGCAGTTCTTC. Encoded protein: CASSPPGLARDEQFF.

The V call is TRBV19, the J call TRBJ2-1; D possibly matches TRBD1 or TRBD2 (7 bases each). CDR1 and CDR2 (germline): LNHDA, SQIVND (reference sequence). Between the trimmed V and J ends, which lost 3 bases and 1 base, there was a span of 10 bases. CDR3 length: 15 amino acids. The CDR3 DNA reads TGTGCCAGTAGTATTCAGGGGGGGTCCTACAATGAGCAGTTCTTC. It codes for CASSIQGGSYNEQFF.

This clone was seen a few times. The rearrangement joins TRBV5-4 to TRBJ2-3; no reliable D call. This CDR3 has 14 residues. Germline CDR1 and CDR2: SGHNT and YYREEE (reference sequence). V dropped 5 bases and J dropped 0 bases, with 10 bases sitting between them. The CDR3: CASRPGPSTDTQYF. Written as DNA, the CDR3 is TGTGCCAGCAGACCGGGCCCTAGCACAGATACGCAGTATTTT.

The CDR3 region has the DNA TGTGCCAGCAGCTTGGGGGACTACGGTAATGAAAAACTGTTTTTT. As protein: CASSLGDYGNEKLFF. This rearrangement joins TRBV11-2 to TRBJ1-4; TRBD1 might be the D (5 bases). The CDR3 has 15 amino acids. CDR1 and CDR2 from the germline V gene are SGHAT and FQNNGV. V was pared by 3 bases and J by 4 bases, with 12 bases between.

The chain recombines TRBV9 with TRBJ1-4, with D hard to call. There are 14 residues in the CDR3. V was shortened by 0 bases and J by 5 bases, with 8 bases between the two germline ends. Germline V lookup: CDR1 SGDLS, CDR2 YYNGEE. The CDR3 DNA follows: TGTGCCAGCAGCGTAGGGCCAGCGAATGAAAAACTGTTTTTT. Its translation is CASSVGPANEKLFF. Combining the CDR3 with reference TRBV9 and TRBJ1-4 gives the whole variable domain DSGVTQTPKHLITATGQRVTLRCSPRSGDLSVYWYQQSLDQGLQFLIQYYNGEERAKGNILERFSAQQFPDLHSELNLSSLELGDSALYFCASSVGPANEKLFFGSGTQLSVL.

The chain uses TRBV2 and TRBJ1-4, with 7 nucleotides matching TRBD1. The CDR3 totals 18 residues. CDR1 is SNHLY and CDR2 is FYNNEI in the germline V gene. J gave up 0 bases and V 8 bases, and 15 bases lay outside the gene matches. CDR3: CASSTGTVLLATNEKLFF. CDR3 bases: TGTGCCAGCTCTACCGGGACAGTCCTCCTTGCAACTAATGAAAAACTGTTTTTT.

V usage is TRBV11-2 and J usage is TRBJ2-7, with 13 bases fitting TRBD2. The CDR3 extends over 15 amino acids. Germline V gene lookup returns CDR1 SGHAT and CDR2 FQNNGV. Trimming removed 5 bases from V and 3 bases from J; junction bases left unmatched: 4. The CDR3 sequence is CASSRGLAGIYEQYF. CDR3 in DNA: TGTGCCAGCAGCCGGGGACTAGCGGGGATCTACGAGCAGTACTTC.

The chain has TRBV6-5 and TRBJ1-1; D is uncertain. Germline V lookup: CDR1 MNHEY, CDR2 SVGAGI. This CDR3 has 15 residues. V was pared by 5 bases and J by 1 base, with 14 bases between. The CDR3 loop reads CASSNRGWGNTEAFF. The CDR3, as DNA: TGTGCCAGCAGTAATCGAGGGTGGGGGAACACTGAAGCTTTCTTT.

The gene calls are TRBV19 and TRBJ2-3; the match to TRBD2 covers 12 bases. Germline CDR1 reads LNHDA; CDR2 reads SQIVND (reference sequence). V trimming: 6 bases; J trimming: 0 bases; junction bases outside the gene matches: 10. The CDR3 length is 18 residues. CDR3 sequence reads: CASSKTGLAGRSTDTQYF. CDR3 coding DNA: TGTGCCAGTAGCAAAACAGGACTAGCGGGGCGAAGCACAGATACGCAGTATTTT.

The CDR3: CASSLAGKQGDGQPQHF. Here the CDR3 DNA reads TGTGCCAGCAGCTTAGCGGGAAAGCAGGGAGATGGTCAGCCCCAGCATTTT. The J gene is TRBJ1-5, the V gene TRBV11-3, with a possible D match to TRBD1 (5 bases). The CDR3 is 17 residues long. The V and J ends lost 1 base and 6 bases respectively, with 19 bases between them. Germline V gene data show CDR1 as SGHNT and CDR2 as YENEEA.

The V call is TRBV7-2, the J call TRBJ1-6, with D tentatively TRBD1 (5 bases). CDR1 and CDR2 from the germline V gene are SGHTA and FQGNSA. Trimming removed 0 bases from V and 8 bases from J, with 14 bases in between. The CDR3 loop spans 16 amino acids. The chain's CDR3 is CASSLARSGSHSPLHF. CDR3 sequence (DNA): TGTGCCAGCAGCTTAGCGCGTTCAGGGTCTCATTCACCCCTCCACTTT.

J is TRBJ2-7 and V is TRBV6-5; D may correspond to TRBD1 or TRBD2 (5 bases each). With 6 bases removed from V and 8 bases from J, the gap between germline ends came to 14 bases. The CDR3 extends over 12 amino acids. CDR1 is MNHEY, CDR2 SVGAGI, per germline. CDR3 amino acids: CASRAGTPKQYF. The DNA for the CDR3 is TGTGCCAGCAGGGCTGGGACGCCTAAGCAGTACTTC.

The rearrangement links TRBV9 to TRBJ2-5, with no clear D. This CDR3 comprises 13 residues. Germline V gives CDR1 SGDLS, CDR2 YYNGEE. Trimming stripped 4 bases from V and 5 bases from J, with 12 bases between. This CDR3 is CASSPHAPETQYF. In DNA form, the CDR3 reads TGTGCCAGCAGCCCCCATGCTCCTGAGACCCAGTACTTC.

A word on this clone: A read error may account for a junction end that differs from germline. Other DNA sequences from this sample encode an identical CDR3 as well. The DNA of the CDR3 is TGCGCCAGCAGCCCGGGTACCTTAAGGGTCGGATCGAACACCGGGGAGCTGTTTTTT. Residues: CASSPGTLRVGSNTGELFF. This chain connects TRBV7-3 to TRBJ2-2; D ambiguous. The germline gives CDR1 SGHTA, CDR2 FQGTGA. CDR3 length: 19 amino acids.

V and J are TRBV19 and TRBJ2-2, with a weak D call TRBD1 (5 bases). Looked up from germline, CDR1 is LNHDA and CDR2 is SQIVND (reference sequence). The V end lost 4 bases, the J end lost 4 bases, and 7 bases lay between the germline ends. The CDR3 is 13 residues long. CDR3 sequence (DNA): TGTGCCAGTAGTACCACAGGCACCGGGGAGCTGTTTTTT. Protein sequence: CASSTTGTGELFF.

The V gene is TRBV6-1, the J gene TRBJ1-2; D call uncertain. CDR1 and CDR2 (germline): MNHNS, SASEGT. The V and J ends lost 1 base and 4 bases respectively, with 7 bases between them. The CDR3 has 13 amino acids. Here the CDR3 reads CASSEGVGYGYTF. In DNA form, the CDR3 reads TGTGCCAGCAGTGAAGGCGTAGGCTATGGCTACACCTTC.